This TCR beta chain comes out of a study of T cell repertoires in cytomegalovirus infection. Looking at the study overall: Indicated by public TCR beta signatures were CMV infection and matching HLA type.

To note about this clonotype: Its target is not known.

The CDR3 is 13 residues long. Trimming shortened V by 5 bases and J by 7 bases, and 15 bases separated the two germline ends. From germline, CDR1 is SQVTM and CDR2 ANQGSEA. TCRdb re-derived calls from the reads in MiXCR, one entry per CDR3 protein. The sample lists about 830,000 distinct CDR3 sequences, 30% to 35% seen once, with 9.5% to 15% in the top ten. The chain recombines TRBV29-1 with TRBJ2-1; D call uncertain. This clonotype originated in a human donor in good health (CMV status not recorded). Some clones in this sample may be carry-over from other donors' samples. The input for sequencing was cultured CD8+ T cells from PBMCs, taken from culture after CMV antigen stimulation. The CDR3 protein is CSVFWAETNEQFF. DNA of the CDR3: TGCAGCGTTTTTTGGGCAGAGACTAATGAGCAGTTCTTC.